The sequence of this TCR beta chain was determined in a study of response to subunit inactivated influenza vaccine. Findings of the study overall: The study's authors posited that every seasonal influenza vaccination enlists few new T cells.

Germline V gene data show CDR1 as DFQATT and CDR2 as SNEGSKA (reference sequence). Trimming shortened V by 3 bases and J by 0 bases, and 15 bases separated the two germline ends. This CDR3 has 17 amino acids. To note about this clonotype: Its antigen is not identified.

TCRdb re-derived calls from the RT-PCR reads in MiXCR, one entry per CDR3 protein. Of 800,000 or so distinct CDR3 sequences detected, 21% appear once; the ten largest clones hold about 9.4%. This material consisted of PBMCs from blood, taken roughly 5 days after vaccination. J is TRBJ2-6 and V is TRBV20-1, with D uncertain. The source of this sequence is a man aged 50 to 59 who received an inactivated influenza vaccine. CDR3 bases: TGCAGTGCTAGCTGGGCCAGGCGTTTCTCTGGGGCCAACGTCCTGACTTTC. Translated: CSASWARRFSGANVLTF.